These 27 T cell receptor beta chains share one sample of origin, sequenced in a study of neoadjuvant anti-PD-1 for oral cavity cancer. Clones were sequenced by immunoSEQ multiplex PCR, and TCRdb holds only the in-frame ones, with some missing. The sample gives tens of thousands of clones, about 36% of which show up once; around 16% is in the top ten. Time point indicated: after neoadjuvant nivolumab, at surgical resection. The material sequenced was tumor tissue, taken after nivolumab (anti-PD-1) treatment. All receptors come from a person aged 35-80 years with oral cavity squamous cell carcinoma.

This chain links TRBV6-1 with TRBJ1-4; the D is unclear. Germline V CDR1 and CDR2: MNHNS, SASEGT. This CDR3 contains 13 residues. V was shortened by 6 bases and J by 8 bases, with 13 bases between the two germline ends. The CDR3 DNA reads TGTGCCAGCAGGGACCTTGTAGGGGAAAAACTGTTTTTT. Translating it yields CASRDLVGEKLFF.

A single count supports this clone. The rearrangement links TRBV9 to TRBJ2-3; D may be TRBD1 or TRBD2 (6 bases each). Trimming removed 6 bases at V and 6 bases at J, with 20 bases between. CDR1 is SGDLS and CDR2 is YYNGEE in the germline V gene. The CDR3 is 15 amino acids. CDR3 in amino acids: CASNPGAGSGDTQYF. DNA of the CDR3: TGTGCCAGCAACCCAGGGGCTGGGAGCGGGGATACGCAGTATTTT.

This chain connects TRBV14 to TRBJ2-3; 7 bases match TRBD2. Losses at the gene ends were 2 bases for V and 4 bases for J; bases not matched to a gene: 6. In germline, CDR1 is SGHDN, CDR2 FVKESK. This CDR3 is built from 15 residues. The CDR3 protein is CASSQQTSWSDTQYF. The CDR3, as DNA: TGTGCCAGCAGCCAACAGACTAGCTGGTCAGATACGCAGTATTTT. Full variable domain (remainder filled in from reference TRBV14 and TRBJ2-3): EAGVTQFPSHSVIEKGQTVTLRCDPISGHDNLYWYRRVMGKEIKFLLHFVKESKQDESGMPNNRFLAERTGGTYSTLKVQPAELEDSGVYFCASSQQTSWSDTQYFGPGTRLTVL.

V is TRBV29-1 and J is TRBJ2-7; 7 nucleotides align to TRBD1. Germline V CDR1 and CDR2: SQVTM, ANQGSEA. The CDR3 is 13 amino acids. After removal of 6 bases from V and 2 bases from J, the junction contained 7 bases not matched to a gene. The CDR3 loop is CSVRQGGAYEQYF. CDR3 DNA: TGCAGCGTACGACAGGGTGGGGCCTACGAGCAGTACTTC.

The CDR3 DNA reads TGTGCCAGCAGCGGACTAGCGGGGGGGTACGAGCAGTACTTC. Amino acid sequence: CASSGLAGGYEQYF. This chain uses TRBV5-5 with TRBJ2-7, with 15 bases matching TRBD2. From germline, CDR1 is SGHKS and CDR2 YYEKEE (reference sequence). This CDR3 is 14 amino acids long. Germline trimming cut 4 bases from V and 4 bases from J; bases unmatched to any gene: 0.

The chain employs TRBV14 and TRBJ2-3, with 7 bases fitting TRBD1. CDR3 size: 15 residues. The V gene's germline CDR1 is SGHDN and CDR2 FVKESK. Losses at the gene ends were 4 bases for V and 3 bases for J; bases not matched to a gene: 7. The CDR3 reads CASSPTGAVTDTQYF. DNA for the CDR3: TGTGCCAGCAGCCCCACAGGGGCGGTGACAGATACGCAGTATTTT.

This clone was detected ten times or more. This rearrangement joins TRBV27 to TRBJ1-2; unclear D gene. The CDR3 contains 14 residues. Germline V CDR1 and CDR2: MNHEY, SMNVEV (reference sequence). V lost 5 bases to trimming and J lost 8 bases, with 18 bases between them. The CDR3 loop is CASSPSSGVEGYTF. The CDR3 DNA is TGTGCCAGCAGTCCCTCGTCCGGGGTTGAGGGCTACACCTTC.

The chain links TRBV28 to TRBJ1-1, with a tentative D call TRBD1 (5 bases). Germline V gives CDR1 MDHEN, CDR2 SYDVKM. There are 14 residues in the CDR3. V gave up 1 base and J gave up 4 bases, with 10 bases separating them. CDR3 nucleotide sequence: TGTGCCAGCAGTTTATCGCAGGGTATCACTGAAGCTTTCTTT. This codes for CASSLSQGITEAFF.

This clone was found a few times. CDR3 in DNA: TGTGCCAGCAGCGGGGGGATAGCGGGAGGGAACAATGAGCAGTTCTTC. Translating gives CASSGGIAGGNNEQFF. The rearrangement joins TRBV9 to TRBJ2-1; 11 nucleotides agree with TRBD2. Germline CDR1 and CDR2: SGDLS and YYNGEE. With 3 bases clipped from V and 5 bases from J, the junction kept 7 bases outside the gene matches. The CDR3 sequence is 16 residues long.

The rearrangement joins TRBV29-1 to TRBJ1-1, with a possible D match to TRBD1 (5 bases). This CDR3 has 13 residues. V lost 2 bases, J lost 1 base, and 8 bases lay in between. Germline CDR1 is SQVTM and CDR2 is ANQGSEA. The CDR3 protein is CSVERTQNTEAFF. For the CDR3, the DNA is TGCAGCGTTGAAAGGACACAGAACACTGAAGCTTTCTTT.

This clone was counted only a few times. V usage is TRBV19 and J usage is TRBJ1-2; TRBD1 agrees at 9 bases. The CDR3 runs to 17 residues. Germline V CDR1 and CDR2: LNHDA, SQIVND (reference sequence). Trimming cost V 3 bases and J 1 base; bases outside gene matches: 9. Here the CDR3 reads CASSISRQGGDNYGYTF. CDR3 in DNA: TGTGCCAGTAGTATCTCCCGACAGGGGGGCGATAACTATGGCTACACCTTC.

CDR3 sequence: CAWKAKDRGISYEQYF. In DNA form, the CDR3 reads TGTGCCTGGAAGGCAAAAGACAGGGGAATTTCCTACGAGCAGTACTTC. V is TRBV30 and J is TRBJ2-7; 8 nucleotides match TRBD1. The V gene end was trimmed by 4 bases and the J gene end by 1 base; junction bases not matched to a gene: 12. In germline, CDR1 is GTSNPN, CDR2 SVGIG (reference sequence). The CDR3 sequence is 16 residues long.

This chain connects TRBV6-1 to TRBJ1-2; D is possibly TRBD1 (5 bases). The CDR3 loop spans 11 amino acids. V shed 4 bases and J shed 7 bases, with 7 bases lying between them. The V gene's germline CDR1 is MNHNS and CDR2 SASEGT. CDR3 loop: CASSGGTGYTF. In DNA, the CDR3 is TGTGCCAGCAGTGGTGGGACTGGCTACACCTTC.

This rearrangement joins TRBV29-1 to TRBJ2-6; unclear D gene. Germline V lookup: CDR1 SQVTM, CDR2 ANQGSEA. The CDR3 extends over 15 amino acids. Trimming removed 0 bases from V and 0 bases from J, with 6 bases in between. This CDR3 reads CSVEDTVSGANVLTF. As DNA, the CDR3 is TGCAGCGTTGAAGATACAGTCTCTGGGGCCAACGTCCTGACTTTC. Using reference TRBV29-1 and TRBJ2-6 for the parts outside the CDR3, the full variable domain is SAVISQKPSRDICQRGTSLTIQCQVDSQVTMMFWYRQQPGQSLTLIATANQGSEATYESGFVIDKFPISRPNLTFSTLTVSNMSPEDSSIYLCSVEDTVSGANVLTFGAGSRLTVL.

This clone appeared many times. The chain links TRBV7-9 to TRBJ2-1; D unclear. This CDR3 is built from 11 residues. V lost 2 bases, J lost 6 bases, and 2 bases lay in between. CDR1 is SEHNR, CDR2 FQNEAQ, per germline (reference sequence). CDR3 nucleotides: TGTGCCAGCAGCTTAAGCAATGAGCAGTTCTTC. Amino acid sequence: CASSLSNEQFF.

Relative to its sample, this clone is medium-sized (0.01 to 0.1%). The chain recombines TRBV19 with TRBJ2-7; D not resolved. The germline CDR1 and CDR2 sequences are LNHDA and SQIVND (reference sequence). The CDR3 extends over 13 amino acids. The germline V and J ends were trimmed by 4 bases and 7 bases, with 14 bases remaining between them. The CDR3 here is CASSSRSSWEQYF. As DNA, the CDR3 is TGTGCCAGTAGTAGCCGATCTTCGTGGGAGCAGTACTTC.

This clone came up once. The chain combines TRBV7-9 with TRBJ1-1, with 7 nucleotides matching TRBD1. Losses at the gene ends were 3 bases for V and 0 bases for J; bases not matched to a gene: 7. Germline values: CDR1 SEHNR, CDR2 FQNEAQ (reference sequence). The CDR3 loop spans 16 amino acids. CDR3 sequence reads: CASSFPPGGMNTEAFF. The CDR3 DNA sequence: TGTGCCAGCAGCTTCCCCCCAGGGGGTATGAACACTGAAGCTTTCTTT.

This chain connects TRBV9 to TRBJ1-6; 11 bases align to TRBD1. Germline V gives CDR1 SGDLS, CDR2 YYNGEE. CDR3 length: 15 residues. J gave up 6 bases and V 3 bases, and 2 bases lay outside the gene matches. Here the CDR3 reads CASSGGTGGNSPLHF. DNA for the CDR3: TGTGCCAGCAGCGGGGGGACAGGGGGTAATTCACCCCTCCACTTT.

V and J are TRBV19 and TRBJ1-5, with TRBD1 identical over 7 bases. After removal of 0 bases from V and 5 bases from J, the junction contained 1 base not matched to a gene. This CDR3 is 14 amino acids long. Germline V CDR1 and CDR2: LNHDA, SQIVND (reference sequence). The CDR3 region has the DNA TGTGCCAGTAGTATAGAAGGGGGCTATCAGCCCCAGCATTTT. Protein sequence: CASSIEGGYQPQHF.

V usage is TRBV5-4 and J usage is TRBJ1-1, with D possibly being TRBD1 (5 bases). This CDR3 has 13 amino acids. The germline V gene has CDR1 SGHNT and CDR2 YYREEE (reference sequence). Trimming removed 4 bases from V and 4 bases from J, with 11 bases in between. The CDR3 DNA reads TGTGCCAGCAGCCGCGGGGGGGGCACTGAAGCTTTCTTT. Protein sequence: CASSRGGGTEAFF. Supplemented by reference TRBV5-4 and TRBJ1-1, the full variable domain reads ETGVTQSPTHLIKTRGQQVTLRCSSQSGHNTVSWYQQALGQGPQFIFQYYREEENGRGNFPPRFSGLQFPNYSSELNVNALELDDSALYLCASSRGGGTEAFFGQGTRLTVV.

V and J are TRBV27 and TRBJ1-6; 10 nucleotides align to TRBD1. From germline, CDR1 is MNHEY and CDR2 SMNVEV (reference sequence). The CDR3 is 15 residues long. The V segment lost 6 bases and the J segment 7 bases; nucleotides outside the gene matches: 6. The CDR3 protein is CASSQVGQGNSPLHF. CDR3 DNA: TGTGCCAGCAGCCAGGTGGGACAGGGGAATTCACCCCTCCACTTT.

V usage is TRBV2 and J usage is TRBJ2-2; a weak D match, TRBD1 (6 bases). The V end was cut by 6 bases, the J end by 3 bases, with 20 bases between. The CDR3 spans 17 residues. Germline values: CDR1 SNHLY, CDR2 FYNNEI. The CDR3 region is CASSRYPQGSHTGELFF. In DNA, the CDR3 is TGTGCCAGCAGCCGATACCCCCAGGGGTCCCACACCGGGGAGCTGTTTTTT.

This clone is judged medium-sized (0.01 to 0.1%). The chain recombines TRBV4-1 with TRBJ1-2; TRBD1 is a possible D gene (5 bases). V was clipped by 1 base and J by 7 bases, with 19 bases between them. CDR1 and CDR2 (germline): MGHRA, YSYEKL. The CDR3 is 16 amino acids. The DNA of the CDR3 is TGCGCCAGCAGCCAAGGGGGAAGCGGGGCCCTATCTGGCTACACCTTC. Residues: CASSQGGSGALSGYTF.

For the CDR3, the DNA is TGCAGCGTTGAGGTTTCTCGAGGAGCTTTCTTT. Its translation is CSVEVSRGAFF. V is TRBV29-1 and J is TRBJ1-1, with D unresolved. The CDR3 contains 11 residues. V lost 3 bases to trimming and J lost 10 bases, with 12 bases between them. The germline V gene encodes CDR1 SQVTM and CDR2 ANQGSEA. Full variable domain (outside the CDR3, taken from reference TRBV29-1 and TRBJ1-1): SAVISQKPSRDICQRGTSLTIQCQVDSQVTMMFWYRQQPGQSLTLIATANQGSEATYESGFVIDKFPISRPNLTFSTLTVSNMSPEDSSIYLCSVEVSRGAFFGQGTRLTVV.

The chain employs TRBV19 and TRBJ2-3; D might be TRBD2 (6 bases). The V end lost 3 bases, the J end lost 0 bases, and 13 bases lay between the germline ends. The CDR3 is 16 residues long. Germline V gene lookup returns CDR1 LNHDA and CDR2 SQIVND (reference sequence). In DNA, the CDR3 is TGTGCCAGTAGTATTCTTAGCGGAACTAGCACAGATACGCAGTATTTT. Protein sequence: CASSILSGTSTDTQYF.

As DNA, the CDR3 is TGTGCCAGCAGTCCCGGGGACAGGGGCTATGGCTACACCTTC. It yields the protein CASSPGDRGYGYTF. The chain has TRBV7-9 and TRBJ1-2, with 10 bases lining up with TRBD1. There are 14 residues in the CDR3. Trimming removed 6 bases from V and 4 bases from J; junction bases left unmatched: 5. Germline-derived CDR1 and CDR2 are SEHNR and FQNEAQ (reference sequence).

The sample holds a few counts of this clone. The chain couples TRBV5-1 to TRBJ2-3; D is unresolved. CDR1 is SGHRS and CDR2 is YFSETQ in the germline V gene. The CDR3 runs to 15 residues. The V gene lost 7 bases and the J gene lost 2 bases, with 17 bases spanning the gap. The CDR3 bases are TGCGCCAGCGCCTTAGGGCAGTTGGACACAGATACGCAGTATTTT. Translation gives CASALGQLDTDTQYF.